This TCR beta chain was found in a study of shared clonotypes between healthy human individuals (dated by TCRdb to 2018 to 2020). Concerning the study at large: The cohort included a few men and a couple of women between 18 and 49 years of age. For each donor, CD4 naive and CD4 memory were each given three plates, CD8 naive was given two plates, and CD8 memory was given one plate. To estimate repertoire size and how much clonotype sharing occurs between individuals, the study deeply sequenced the blood TCR repertoires of about 5 healthy adults. To increase sequencing depth and limit assay-specific biases, different laboratories used diverse techniques to prepare libraries and sequence TCR repertoires. Each donor's leukapheresis produced roughly between roughly 0.85 and 10 billion PBMCs.

In regard to this clone: Which antigen it targets is not known. No base quality values were provided; no much bigger clone lies one nucleotide off.

Healthy HIV-negative adults with no recently reported acute infections or vaccinations were included as donors. Only Caucasian adults living in Nashville, Tennessee, USA were represented among the donors. CD4+ T cells were enriched by magnetic negative selection, after which naive cells were positively selected on CD45RA and the negative fraction was taken as the memory subset. Blood was obtained by leukapheresis, after which PBMCs were separated by Ficoll-Histopaque density gradient centrifugation and cryopreserved in liquid nitrogen vapor phase. Analytical flow cytometry was used to check the purity and quantity of every magnetically sorted T cell population. Each sorted fraction had its genomic DNA isolated and then quantified by UV absorbance on a Nanodrop 2000c. What the authors observed across the whole study: Sampling was restricted to blood, and TCR repertoires in tissue are likely to differ from TCR repertoires in blood. Naive subsets generally had larger estimated clonotype richness than memory subsets did. Across a few donors, around 5% of naive CD4, roughly 3.5% of naive CD8, 2.3% of memory CD4, and 0.3% to 0.45% of memory CD8 clonotypes were shared. The small number of donors limited the genetic and exposure-history diversity represented. Based on pairwise subsampling, the degree of clonotype sharing among donors was expected to be affected by sequencing depth. Even with the large sequencing depth, rarefaction of the sorted-subset datasets indicated that sequencing was incomplete. Clonotypes shared by all four sorted-subset donors showed higher generation probabilities than non-shared clonotypes.

The CDR3 numbers 14 residues from cysteine through phenylalanine. Only CDR3 DNA remains: 42 bases, in frame from the first base. In the germline V gene (reference sequence), CDR1 corresponds to LNHDA and CDR2 to SQIVND. Trimming removed 5 bases from V and 6 bases from J, leaving 13 bases between the germline ends. Using the deep immunoSEQ assay, TCR CDR3 regions were amplified from genomic DNA by multiplex PCR. Extracted genomic DNA from each cell subset was spread evenly across all wells of several immunoSEQ 96-well plates, with each plate serving as a replicate. For sorted subsets, approximately 210 ng of genomic DNA, equivalent to some 30,000 T cell genomes, went into each replicate PCR. The purified libraries were quantified using a Qubit 3.0 fluorometer, sized with a Bioanalyzer 2100, and then quantified again using the KAPA Library Quantification kit. Every immunoSEQ 96-well plate was sequenced on a dedicated single-read 150-cycle Illumina NextSeq 550 flow cell. Per the original workflow: Because the immunoSEQ output held only junctional sequences and lacked quality scores, the filtering could not match the filtering applied to full-length reads. Sequences were annotated with PyIR, a Python wrapper for IgBLAST v1.9, using IMGT germline references to assign V/J genes and CDR3. Reads were filtered out if the reads had weak V/J assignments (E-value above 1e-6), no CDR3, stop codons, out-of-frame junctions, or ambiguous translated residues. V3J clonotypes were defined as sequences sharing the same inferred V gene, J gene, and CDR3 amino acid sequence. Percentage overlap between repertoires was calculated by dividing the number of shared unique clonotypes by the size of the smaller repertoire. RTK rarefaction, the Chao1 estimator, and Recon v2.1 estimates of unobserved clonotypes were used to assess repertoire richness. Generation probabilities were computed with OLGA for all TCRbeta clonotypes obtained by the gDNA method from several donors. In its TCRdb copy, this immuneACCESS table keeps in-frame sequences only and misses some clones. Where compared with another copy, unresolved V genes explain less than half of these, and the others have no known cause. Clonal size and the V and J genes are those of that table, whereas D and trimming came from the DNA. The sample has more than 2 million clones on record, around 95% of them singletons. The leading ten clones occupy around 0.13% of the sample.

This receptor was identified in a man between 18 and 29 years old in good health. Source material: naive CD4+ T cells sorted from blood. The cell subset or site label on this specimen signifies: CD45RA+ positively selected. The sequence joins TRBV19 to TRBJ2-2, with the D call perhaps TRBD1 or TRBD2, as 5 bases match in each case. The DNA reads TGTGCCAGTAGTTCGGGGCCGGGCCCCGGGGAGCTGTTTTTT. This gives the protein CASSSGPGPGELFF. Outside the CDR3, residues come from the reference TRBV19 and TRBJ2-2 proteins, so the full variable domain is: DGGITQSPKYLFRKEGQNVTLSCEQNLNHDAMYWYRQDPGQGLRLIYYSQIVNDFQKGDIAEGYSVSREKKESFPLTVTSAQKNPTAFYLCASSSGPGPGELFFGEGSRLTVL.